One sample yielded the 2 T cell receptor beta chains listed below, sequenced in a study of regulatory and conventional T cells in breast cancer. TCRdb re-derived calls from the PCR reads in MiXCR, one entry per CDR3 protein. Of about 700 distinct CDR3 sequences listed, 25% to 35% are singletons. The sample consisted of regulatory T cells from blood. These receptors were taken from a female donor with breast cancer.

The V and J genes are TRBV7-2 and TRBJ2-3; TRBD2 aligns across 7 bases. The V gene's germline CDR1 is SGHTA and CDR2 FQGNSA. Trimming cost V 2 bases and J 1 base; bases outside gene matches: 0. The CDR3 has 14 residues. CDR3 in DNA: TGTGCCAGCAGCTTAACTAGCGGCACAGATACGCAGTATTTT. It translates to CASSLTSGTDTQYF.

The chain couples TRBV5-1 to TRBJ1-1; the D is unclear. Trimming shortened V by 0 bases and J by 6 bases, and 3 bases separated the two germline ends. The length of the CDR3 is 11 residues. CDR1 SGHRS and CDR2 YFSETQ come from the germline V gene. The CDR3 spells CASSLEAEAFF. For the CDR3, the DNA is TGCGCCAGCAGCTTGGAAGCTGAAGCTTTCTTT.